The next 32 T cell receptor beta chains were all read from a single sample in a study of HIV-infected patients and healthy controls. cDNA was made from 500 ng RNA using alpha and beta constant primers. Alpha and beta chain libraries were made separately by chain-specific third strand synthesis with multiplexing indices. TCRdb called the 5' RACE reads again in MiXCR, with one record for every CDR3 protein. Here the sample spans 18,000 or so distinct CDR3 sequences, roughly an eighth being singletons. All unsorted peripheral T cells were captured because whole blood was used without fractionation. Source material: blood. These receptors were collected from an adult in good health.

This clonotype was recorded many times. The V gene is TRBV4-3, the J gene TRBJ2-1; 7 bases align to TRBD2. The CDR3 loop spans 15 amino acids. V lost 0 bases and J lost 9; bases outside the gene matches: 8. The germline gives CDR1 LGHNA, CDR2 YSLEER. The CDR3, as DNA: TGCGCCAGCAGCCAAGACGCGAGACTAGCCGCTGAGCAGTTCTTC. Translated, it gives CASSQDARLAAEQFF.

The V call is TRBV7-9, the J call TRBJ2-7, with 8 bases lining up with TRBD2. The CDR3 sequence is 15 residues long. The V segment lost 5 bases and the J segment 0 bases; nucleotides outside the gene matches: 6. Germline assignment: CDR1 SEHNR and CDR2 FQNEAQ (reference sequence). As DNA, the CDR3 is TGTGCCAGCAGCCTTAGCGGGGCGGGCTCCTACGAGCAGTACTTC. Amino acids: CASSLSGAGSYEQYF.

The sample holds many counts of this clonotype. V is TRBV5-6 and J is TRBJ1-5; D may be TRBD1 (5 bases). Germline lookup yields CDR1 SGHDT and CDR2 YYEEEE. The V end lost 0 bases, the J end lost 1 base, and 8 bases lay between the germline ends. The length of the CDR3 is 15 residues. The CDR3 here is CASSLDRTSNQPQHF. CDR3 nucleotide sequence: TGTGCCAGCAGCTTGGACCGGACAAGCAATCAGCCCCAGCATTTT. Drawing the rest from reference TRBV5-6 and TRBJ1-5, the complete variable domain is DAGVTQSPTHLIKTRGQQVTLRCSPKSGHDTVSWYQQALGQGPQFIFQYYEEEERQRGNFPDRFSGHQFPNYSSELNVNALLLGDSALYLCASSLDRTSNQPQHFGDGTRLSIL.

The CDR3 reads CASSLTSGVDGYTF. In nucleotides, the CDR3 is TGTGCCAGCAGCTTAACATCAGGGGTGGATGGCTACACCTTC. The V call is TRBV7-2, the J call TRBJ1-2; a weak D match, TRBD1 (6 bases). In germline, CDR1 is SGHTA, CDR2 FQGNSA. Trimming left V 2 bases short and J 6 bases short, with 13 bases between. The CDR3 sequence is 14 residues long. Supplemented by reference TRBV7-2 and TRBJ1-2, the full variable domain reads GAGVSQSPSNKVTEKGKDVELRCDPISGHTALYWYRQSLGQGLEFLIYFQGNSAPDKSGLPSDRFSAERTGGSVSTLTIQRTQQEDSAVYLCASSLTSGVDGYTFGSGTRLTVV.

This clonotype was recorded at least ten times. This chain connects TRBV28 to TRBJ1-5; D possibly corresponds to TRBD1 (5 bases). V was pared by 3 bases and J by 1 base, with 10 bases between. Per the germline V gene, CDR1 is MDHEN and CDR2 is SYDVKM. CDR3 size: 15 residues. The CDR3 DNA reads as TGTGCCAGCAGTTTTCTCCGGGACAGCAATCAGCCCCAGCATTTT. Translating it yields CASSFLRDSNQPQHF.

In DNA, the CDR3 is TGTGCCAGCAGCTTACCCGCTAGCGGGGGCTACAATGAGCAGTTCTTC. Translated: CASSLPASGGYNEQFF. The chain combines TRBV11-2 with TRBJ2-1; 10 nucleotides line up with TRBD2. V was pared by 2 bases and J by 3 bases, with 4 bases of the junction left unmatched. The CDR3 length is 16 residues. Germline assignment: CDR1 SGHAT and CDR2 FQNNGV.

The V call is TRBV20-1, the J call TRBJ2-3; possible D gene TRBD2, 6 bases. The CDR3 has 16 amino acids. V was pared by 1 base and J by 1 base, with 15 bases between. CDR1 is DFQATT and CDR2 is SNEGSKA in the germline V gene (reference sequence). The CDR3 spells CSARVRRGARTDTQYF. DNA of the CDR3: TGCAGTGCTAGAGTTCGGCGGGGAGCCCGCACAGATACGCAGTATTTT.

V is TRBV5-5 and J is TRBJ2-3; 8 bases align to TRBD1. V trimming: 3 bases; J trimming: 7 bases; junction bases outside the gene matches: 4. The CDR3 is made up of 13 amino acids. Per the germline V gene, CDR1 is SGHKS and CDR2 is YYEKEE (reference sequence). The CDR3 DNA sequence: TGTGCCAGCAGCTGGTGGACAGGGTATACGCAGTATTTT. Translation: CASSWWTGYTQYF.

This clonotype was seen a few times. The gene calls are TRBV19 and TRBJ1-5; possibly TRBD1 for D (6 bases). The CDR3 is 18 amino acids. Trimming cost V 6 bases and J 6 bases, with 27 bases left between them. The germline V gene has CDR1 LNHDA and CDR2 SQIVND (reference sequence). The CDR3 DNA reads as TGTGCCAGTAGCACACAAAGGCAGGGGAATTTTGGAGGTCAGCCCCAGCATTTT. This codes for CASSTQRQGNFGGQPQHF.

This clonotype was detected a few times. The chain has TRBV11-2 and TRBJ2-7; 9 bases are shared with TRBD1. J lost 9 bases, V lost 5 bases, and 8 bases had no gene match. Germline values: CDR1 SGHAT, CDR2 FQNNGV. The CDR3 is 13 amino acids. Here the CDR3 DNA reads TGTGCCAGCAGCCAAGGACAGGGGTTATGGCAGTACTTC. Protein: CASSQGQGLWQYF.

The table lists this clonotype with many counts. The chain combines TRBV19 with TRBJ2-2; D is perhaps TRBD2 (5 bases). CDR1 is LNHDA, CDR2 SQIVND, per germline (reference sequence). The CDR3 consists of 14 residues. With 7 bases removed from V and 4 bases from J, the gap between germline ends came to 13 bases. The CDR3 DNA sequence: TGTGCCAGTATGAACTCGCGGGCCACCGGGGAGCTGTTTTTT. Its translation is CASMNSRATGELFF.

This clonotype was counted ten times or more. The chain links TRBV28 to TRBJ2-7; 8 nucleotides line up with TRBD2. Germline V lookup: CDR1 MDHEN, CDR2 SYDVKM. The CDR3 runs to 14 residues. Trimming cost V 6 bases and J 3 bases; bases outside gene matches: 7. The CDR3 reads CASRTPGLDYEQYF. In nucleotides, the CDR3 is TGTGCCAGCAGAACCCCGGGACTAGACTACGAGCAGTACTTC.

The rearrangement links TRBV27 to TRBJ1-1; the D is unclear. Trimming removed 4 bases at V and 3 bases at J, with 12 bases between. This CDR3 spans 14 amino acids. The germline V gene encodes CDR1 MNHEY and CDR2 SMNVEV (reference sequence). In DNA form, the CDR3 reads TGTGCCAGCAGTTCCCCAGGAGACTACACTGAAGCTTTCTTT. This gives the protein CASSSPGDYTEAFF.

This clonotype came up many times. The chain joins TRBV7-2 to TRBJ1-5; D uncertain. The CDR3 has 13 amino acids. Per germline, CDR1 SGHTA and CDR2 FQGNSA. The ends were cut back, 5 bases at V and 5 bases at J, with 10 bases in the middle. The chain's CDR3 is CASSPGKDQPQHF. CDR3 in DNA: TGTGCCAGCAGCCCTGGAAAAGATCAGCCCCAGCATTTT.

By frequency in the sample, this clonotype is medium-sized. The chain uses TRBV12-3 or TRBV12-4 and TRBJ1-2; D may be TRBD1 (5 bases). CDR3 size: 13 residues. V was trimmed by 7 bases and J by 4 bases, leaving 13 bases between them. CDR3 in amino acids: CASKEGLSYGYTF. DNA of the CDR3: TGTGCCAGCAAGGAGGGGTTGAGCTATGGCTACACCTTC.

This clonotype appeared many times. This chain joins TRBV6-2 or TRBV6-3 and TRBJ1-1, with 7 bases lining up with TRBD1. From germline, CDR1 is MNHEY and CDR2 SVGEGT. The CDR3 length is 13 residues. Unmatched junction bases numbered 9, after V lost 6 bases and J lost 8 bases. The CDR3 nucleotides read TGTGCCAGCAGCCAAGACAGGGTTGAAGAAGCTTTCTTT. Translated: CASSQDRVEEAFF.

This clonotype was observed at least ten times. V usage is TRBV11-1 and J usage is TRBJ1-4, with D tentatively TRBD1 (6 bases). This CDR3 comprises 16 residues. Trimming left V 0 bases short and J 5 bases short, with 13 bases between. Germline V gives CDR1 SGHAT, CDR2 FQDESV (reference sequence). In DNA, the CDR3 is TGTGCCAGCAGCTTAGCGCCGAAAGACAGGAATGAAAAACTGTTTTTT. Its translation: CASSLAPKDRNEKLFF.

The sample holds a few counts of this clonotype. The V and J genes are TRBV6-1 and TRBJ2-5, with unresolved D. Per the germline V gene, CDR1 is MNHNS and CDR2 is SASEGT. V was trimmed by 6 bases and J by 9 bases, leaving 14 bases between them. CDR3 length: 12 residues. This chain's CDR3 is CASRDSAAPQYF. CDR3 nucleotides: TGTGCCAGCAGGGATAGTGCGGCGCCCCAGTACTTC.

Many counts were recorded for this clonotype. The genes are TRBV7-2 and TRBJ2-2, with no clear D. V was shortened by 2 bases and J by 4 bases, with 8 bases between the two germline ends. The germline V gene encodes CDR1 SGHTA and CDR2 FQGNSA. CDR3 length: 14 amino acids. CDR3 amino acids: CASSLQLTTGELFF. The CDR3 nucleotides are TGTGCCAGCAGCTTACAGTTAACCACCGGGGAGCTGTTTTTT.

This chain links TRBV11-2 with TRBJ2-5; D unclear. CDR1 and CDR2 from the germline V gene are SGHAT and FQNNGV. V was shortened by 8 bases and J by 2 bases, with 12 bases between the two germline ends. The CDR3 runs to 13 residues. The CDR3 region is CASGIRRQETQYF. The CDR3 DNA reads TGTGCCAGCGGAATCAGGCGTCAAGAGACCCAGTACTTC.

This clonotype is labeled as medium-sized. The genes are TRBV11-3 and TRBJ2-3; 8 positions match TRBD1. This CDR3 region has 16 residues. Unmatched junction bases numbered 12, after V lost 7 bases and J lost 3 bases. Germline V lookup: CDR1 SGHNT, CDR2 YENEEA. The CDR3 here is CASTKSGTGTTDTQYF. The CDR3 DNA is TGTGCCAGCACCAAATCCGGGACAGGAACAACAGATACGCAGTATTTT.

This clonotype is labeled medium-sized. The CDR3 DNA is TGTGCCAGCAGTCCCTCCGGGCTCTACGAGCAGTACTTC. This sequence encodes CASSPSGLYEQYF. This sequence joins TRBV12-3 or TRBV12-4 and TRBJ2-7; no definite D call. V was shortened by 5 bases and J by 3 bases, with 11 bases between the two germline ends. The CDR3 totals 13 residues.

The chain combines TRBV27 with TRBJ2-1; the match to TRBD1 covers 12 bases. The CDR3 consists of 15 residues. CDR1 is MNHEY and CDR2 is SMNVEV in the germline V gene (reference sequence). Losses at the gene ends were 6 bases for V and 8 bases for J; bases not matched to a gene: 8. The chain's CDR3 is CASREGTGGSDEQFF. CDR3 nucleotides: TGTGCCAGCAGGGAGGGGACAGGGGGCTCTGATGAGCAGTTCTTC.

The chain joins TRBV18 to TRBJ1-1; 8 bases line up with TRBD1. The ends lost 1 base at V and 8 bases at J; junction bases unmatched: 9. CDR3 length: 15 residues. Germline V gene lookup returns CDR1 KGHSH and CDR2 LQKENI. CDR3 amino acids: CASSPLPGGVKEAFF. The CDR3 coding sequence is TGTGCCAGCTCACCACTTCCAGGGGGCGTGAAGGAAGCTTTCTTT.

The chain has TRBV20-1 and TRBJ1-5, with D maybe TRBD1 (6 bases). In germline, CDR1 is DFQATT, CDR2 SNEGSKA (reference sequence). The germline V and J ends were trimmed by 5 bases and 4 bases, with 21 bases remaining between them. CDR3 length: 16 amino acids. As DNA, the CDR3 is TGCAGTGCTTTTACCTCGTCCGGGACACCGAATCAGCCCCAGCATTTT. Translation gives CSAFTSSGTPNQPQHF.

The rearrangement links TRBV4-3 to TRBJ1-1; TRBD1 matches at 8 bases. Germline trimming cut 3 bases from V and 2 bases from J; bases unmatched to any gene: 5. CDR1 and CDR2 (germline): LGHNA, YSLEER. The CDR3 has 15 residues. CDR3 sequence: CASSQRGQVNTEAFF. The CDR3 nucleotides read TGCGCCAGCAGCCAGAGGGGACAGGTAAACACTGAAGCTTTCTTT.

This chain uses TRBV6-2 or TRBV6-3 with TRBJ2-7; the D call may be TRBD1 or TRBD2 (6 bases each). This CDR3 is 16 amino acids long. Trimming pared 6 bases from V and 1 base from J, leaving 19 bases between. The germline gives CDR1 MNHEY, CDR2 SVGEGT. CDR3 coding DNA: TGTGCCAGCAGGCCCGGTGGGAGGACAGCTTCCTACGAGCAGTACTTC. This codes for CASRPGGRTASYEQYF.

By its share, this clonotype is medium-sized (0.01 to 0.1%). V and J are TRBV2 and TRBJ1-2, with TRBD1 matching 11 bases. This CDR3 region has 16 residues. CDR1 is SNHLY and CDR2 is FYNNEI in the germline V gene. The V segment lost 3 bases and the J segment 5 bases; nucleotides outside the gene matches: 8. This CDR3 reads CASSDMDRGHSYGYTF. CDR3 bases: TGTGCCAGCAGTGATATGGACAGGGGGCATAGTTATGGCTACACCTTC.

This clonotype is labeled as medium-sized. V is TRBV5-1 and J is TRBJ2-3; no definite D call. CDR3 length: 14 amino acids. Germline values: CDR1 SGHRS, CDR2 YFSETQ. The V gene lost 1 base and the J gene lost 1 base, with 7 bases spanning the gap. The CDR3 nucleotides are TGCGCCAGCAGCTTGAACCCGGGCACAGATACGCAGTATTTT. Protein sequence: CASSLNPGTDTQYF.

This clonotype was seen only a few times. The genes are TRBV4-2 and TRBJ2-3; no clear D gene. V lost 3 bases and J 5 bases, leaving 12 bases between the germline ends. CDR3 length: 14 amino acids. Germline lookup yields CDR1 LGHNA and CDR2 YNFKEQ. CDR3 DNA: TGTGCCAGCAGCCATGCACTAATGCAAGATACGCAGTATTTT. Encoded protein: CASSHALMQDTQYF.

The chain links TRBV11-2 to TRBJ1-5; D is perhaps TRBD1 (5 bases). V lost 2 bases and J lost 7, with 15 bases in between. This CDR3 comprises 15 residues. Germline loops: CDR1 SGHAT, CDR2 FQNNGV. The chain's CDR3 is CASSLSNGAGQPQHF. CDR3 DNA sequence: TGTGCCAGCAGCTTATCGAATGGGGCCGGGCAGCCCCAGCATTTT.

This clonotype came up many times. The chain joins TRBV2 to TRBJ2-5, with D hard to call. Germline V gene lookup returns CDR1 SNHLY and CDR2 FYNNEI. V lost 4 bases and J lost 3, with 6 bases in between. The CDR3 spans 12 residues. CDR3 in DNA: TGTGCCAGCAGTGGGAGTAAAGAGACCCAGTACTTC. Translated, it gives CASSGSKETQYF.